Each of the 18 T cell receptor beta chains below was sequenced from the same sample in a study of graft-versus-host responses after intestinal transplantation. Using immunoSEQ multiplex PCR, the repertoire was profiled, and TCRdb retains in-frame clones only, with some absent. This table holds about 13,000 clones, about four fifths found once. The sample in question was PBMCs, obtained after intestinal transplantation. Receptor source: a human patient who received an intestinal transplant, so some T cells may come from the graft donor.

This clone was counted only a few times. This chain uses TRBV4-1 with TRBJ1-4, with D possibly TRBD1 on 5 matching bases. Germline CDR1 and CDR2: MGHRA and YSYEKL. The V end was cut by 0 bases, the J end by 8 bases, with 13 bases between. The CDR3 runs to 15 residues. CDR3 amino acids: CASSQDQGFGEKLFF. In DNA form, the CDR3 reads TGCGCCAGCAGCCAAGATCAGGGATTCGGGGAAAAACTGTTTTTT.

There are a few counts of this clone. This sequence joins TRBV4-2 and TRBJ2-3, with 9 bases matching TRBD2. The CDR3 has 15 residues. V trimming: 4 bases; J trimming: 3 bases; junction bases outside the gene matches: 5. Germline values: CDR1 LGHNA, CDR2 YNFKEQ. CDR3 residues: CASSPAGGPTDTQYF. The CDR3 region has the DNA TGTGCCAGCAGCCCCGCGGGAGGGCCTACAGATACGCAGTATTTT.

The chain has TRBV6-5 and TRBJ1-3, with 9 bases aligning to TRBD1. Germline CDR1 reads MNHEY; CDR2 reads SVGAGI. V was pared by 6 bases and J by 3 bases, with 6 bases of the junction left unmatched. This CDR3 region has 15 residues. CDR3 bases: TGTGCCAGCAGCCCCGACAGGGGGAGTGGAAACACCATATATTTT. This translates into CASSPDRGSGNTIYF.

The CDR3 DNA reads TGTGCCAGTAGTATAAGTATCTGGAGACTAGCGAGATACAATGAGCAGTTCTTC. It specifies CASSISIWRLARYNEQFF. The chain couples TRBV19 to TRBJ2-1, with TRBD2 identical over 8 bases. J gave up 4 bases and V 2 bases, and 13 bases lay outside the gene matches. Germline V gives CDR1 LNHDA, CDR2 SQIVND (reference sequence). The CDR3 sequence is 18 residues long.

This clone turned up a few times. The rearrangement joins TRBV5-6 to TRBJ2-5; 9 bases are shared with TRBD2. The CDR3 is 16 amino acids. Germline V gene lookup returns CDR1 SGHDT and CDR2 YYEEEE. The ends lost 0 bases at V and 4 bases at J; junction bases unmatched: 7. Here the CDR3 reads CASSLELAGKRETQYF. The DNA for the CDR3 is TGTGCCAGCAGCTTGGAGCTAGCGGGAAAGAGAGAGACCCAGTACTTC.

The V call is TRBV6-4, the J call TRBJ2-1; perhaps TRBD2 as D (6 bases). Trimming shortened V by 2 bases and J by 2 bases, and 10 bases separated the two germline ends. CDR3 length: 15 residues. Germline assignment: CDR1 MRHNA and CDR2 SNTAGT. CDR3: CASSDGSGAYNEQFF. The CDR3 DNA sequence: TGTGCCAGCAGTGACGGTAGCGGAGCCTACAATGAGCAGTTCTTC.

This clone was observed a handful of times. The rearrangement joins TRBV7-9 to TRBJ1-1; unclear D gene. Between the trimmed V and J ends, which lost 0 bases and 8 bases, there was a span of 10 bases. Germline values: CDR1 SEHNR, CDR2 FQNEAQ (reference sequence). This CDR3 spans 13 amino acids. For the CDR3, the DNA is TGTGCCAGCAGCTTAGCGCCTAGGGCCGAAGCTTTCTTT. It yields the protein CASSLAPRAEAFF. The complete variable domain, with remaining parts taken from reference TRBV7-9 and TRBJ1-1, reads DTGVSQNPRHKITKRGQNVTFRCDPISEHNRLYWYRQTLGQGPEFLTYFQNEAQLEKSRLLSDRFSAERPKGSFSTLEIQRTEQGDSAMYLCASSLAPRAEAFFGQGTRLTVV.

The chain carries TRBV6-1 and TRBJ2-7, with D tentatively TRBD2 (5 bases). V was cut by 1 base and J by 0 bases, with 19 bases left in between. The length of the CDR3 is 18 residues. Germline-derived CDR1 and CDR2 are MNHNS and SASEGT. The CDR3 DNA reads TGTGCCAGCAGTGAAGGGCTAGCAGCATACGGCAACTCCTACGAGCAGTACTTC. This codes for CASSEGLAAYGNSYEQYF.

The CDR3 here is CASSQERASTNEKLFF. The CDR3 bases are TGCGCCAGCAGCCAAGAAAGGGCATCAACTAATGAAAAACTGTTTTTT. The chain links TRBV4-1 to TRBJ1-4; D not resolved. Germline CDR1 MGHRA, CDR2 YSYEKL. The CDR3 is 16 residues long. Trimming left V 0 bases short and J 0 bases short, with 8 bases between.

J is TRBJ1-1 and V is TRBV2; TRBD1 matches 8 bases. The CDR3 consists of 15 residues. CDR1 and CDR2 (germline): SNHLY, FYNNEI. The V and J ends lost 2 bases and 4 bases, in that order; junction bases with no gene match: 6. As DNA, the CDR3 is TGTGCCAGCAGTGAACCCGGACAGGGCGGCACTGAAGCTTTCTTT. It translates to CASSEPGQGGTEAFF.

This clone was detected a few times. CDR3 bases: TGTGCCAGCAGCGTTGAACTAGCGGGGAAAGAGACCCAGTACTTC. Its translation is CASSVELAGKETQYF. The chain combines TRBV9 with TRBJ2-5; the match to TRBD2 covers 10 bases. This CDR3 is 15 amino acids long. Germline CDR1 and CDR2: SGDLS and YYNGEE. The J segment lost 3 bases and the V segment lost 2 bases, leaving 4 bases of the junction unmatched.

The V call is TRBV5-6, the J call TRBJ2-3; 8 bases map to TRBD1. CDR1 is SGHDT and CDR2 is YYEEEE in the germline V gene. CDR3 length: 13 amino acids. Trimming cost V 5 bases and J 6 bases; bases outside gene matches: 5. DNA for the CDR3: TGTGCCAGCAGTTTGAACAGGGGGGATACGCAGTATTTT. It is translated as CASSLNRGDTQYF.

J is TRBJ2-7 and V is TRBV27, with a tentative D call TRBD1 (5 bases). The CDR3 totals 14 residues. V was cut by 3 bases and J by 3 bases, with 12 bases left in between. Germline V lookup: CDR1 MNHEY, CDR2 SMNVEV (reference sequence). DNA for the CDR3: TGTGCCAGCAGTTTCAAAGGGGATGTCTACGAGCAGTACTTC. The encoded protein is CASSFKGDVYEQYF.

V and J are TRBV30 and TRBJ2-1, with TRBD2 matching 10 bases. The V gene end was trimmed by 5 bases and the J gene end by 8 bases; junction bases not matched to a gene: 18. Germline V gene lookup returns CDR1 GTSNPN and CDR2 SVGIG (reference sequence). The CDR3 runs to 17 residues. The chain's CDR3 is CAWGDPSGLAGEDEQFF. The CDR3 DNA reads TGTGCCTGGGGGGACCCATCTGGGCTAGCGGGAGAAGATGAGCAGTTCTTC.

The chain links TRBV5-1 to TRBJ2-1; weak D call: TRBD2 (5 bases). The ends were cut back, 2 bases at V and 8 bases at J, with 8 bases in the middle. The CDR3 extends over 12 amino acids. Per germline, CDR1 SGHRS and CDR2 YFSETQ. The CDR3 is CASSFMRDEQFF. CDR3 sequence (DNA): TGCGCCAGCAGCTTTATGCGGGATGAGCAGTTCTTC. Together with reference TRBV5-1 and TRBJ2-1, the CDR3 gives the full variable domain: KAGVTQTPRYLIKTRGQQVTLSCSPISGHRSVSWYQQTPGQGLQFLFEYFSETQRNKGNFPGRFSGRQFSNSRSEMNVSTLELGDSALYLCASSFMRDEQFFGPGTRLTVL.

The chain joins TRBV6-1 to TRBJ2-1, with D perhaps TRBD1 or TRBD2 (5 bases each). This CDR3 is 15 amino acids long. The V gene lost 3 bases and the J gene lost 8 bases, with 17 bases spanning the gap. Per the germline V gene, CDR1 is MNHNS and CDR2 is SASEGT. DNA of the CDR3: TGTGCCAGCAGTGATAGGGGTGTGAAGGGACATGAGCAGTTCTTC. Amino acid sequence: CASSDRGVKGHEQFF.

This clone was seen only once. The V gene is TRBV2, the J gene TRBJ2-1; 7 bases are a match to TRBD1. Germline CDR1 and CDR2: SNHLY and FYNNEI. V shed 6 bases and J 4 bases; nucleotides not matched to a gene: 12. The CDR3 is 16 amino acids. CDR3 in DNA: TGTGCCAGCAGGCCGCCAGGGGGTGCGAGGTACAATGAGCAGTTCTTC. It specifies CASRPPGGARYNEQFF.

The chain carries TRBV11-1 and TRBJ2-3; D perhaps matches TRBD2 (6 bases). Per the germline V gene, CDR1 is SGHAT and CDR2 is FQDESV (reference sequence). The CDR3 loop spans 16 amino acids. The V end lost 4 bases, the J end lost 0 bases, and 14 bases lay between the germline ends. Here the CDR3 DNA reads TGTGCCAGCAGCTCGCCAGCCCGGGGGAGCACAGATACGCAGTATTTT. This codes for CASSSPARGSTDTQYF.